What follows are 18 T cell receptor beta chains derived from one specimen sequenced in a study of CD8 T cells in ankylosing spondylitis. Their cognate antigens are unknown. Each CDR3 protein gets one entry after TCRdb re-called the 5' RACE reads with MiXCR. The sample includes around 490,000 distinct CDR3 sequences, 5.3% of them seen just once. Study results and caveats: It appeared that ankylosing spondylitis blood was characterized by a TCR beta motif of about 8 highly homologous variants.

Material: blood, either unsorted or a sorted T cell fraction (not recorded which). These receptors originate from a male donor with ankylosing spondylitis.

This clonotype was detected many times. CDR3 in DNA: TGTGCCAGCAGCCCCCAAACGAACGAGCAGTACTTC. This translates into CASSPQTNEQYF. V usage is TRBV9 and J usage is TRBJ2-7; D gene uncertain. Per the germline V gene, CDR1 is SGDLS and CDR2 is YYNGEE. V lost 4 bases, J lost 5 bases, and 10 bases lay in between. The CDR3 has 12 amino acids.

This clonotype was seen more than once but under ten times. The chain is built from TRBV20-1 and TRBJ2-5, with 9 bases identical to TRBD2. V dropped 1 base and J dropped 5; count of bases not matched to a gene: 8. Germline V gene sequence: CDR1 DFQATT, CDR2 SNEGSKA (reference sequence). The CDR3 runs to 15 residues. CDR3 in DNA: TGCAGTGCTAGAGTAGGCGGGGGGGCCGGGGAGACCCAGTACTTC. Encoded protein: CSARVGGGAGETQYF.

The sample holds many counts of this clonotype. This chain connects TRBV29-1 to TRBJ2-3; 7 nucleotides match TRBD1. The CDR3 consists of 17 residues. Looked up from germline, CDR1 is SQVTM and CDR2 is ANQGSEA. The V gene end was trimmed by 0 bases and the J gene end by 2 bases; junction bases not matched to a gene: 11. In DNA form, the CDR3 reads TGCAGCGTTGAAGACCCCGAGGGGGCACTTTACACAGATACGCAGTATTTT. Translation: CSVEDPEGALYTDTQYF.

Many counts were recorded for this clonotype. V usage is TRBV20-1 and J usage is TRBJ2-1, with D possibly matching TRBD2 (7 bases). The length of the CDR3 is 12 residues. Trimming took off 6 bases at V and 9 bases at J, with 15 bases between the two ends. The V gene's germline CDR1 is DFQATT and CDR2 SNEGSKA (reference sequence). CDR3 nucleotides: TGCAGTGCAGGGTGGGGGGGCGGTGAGCAGTTCTTC. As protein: CSAGWGGGEQFF.

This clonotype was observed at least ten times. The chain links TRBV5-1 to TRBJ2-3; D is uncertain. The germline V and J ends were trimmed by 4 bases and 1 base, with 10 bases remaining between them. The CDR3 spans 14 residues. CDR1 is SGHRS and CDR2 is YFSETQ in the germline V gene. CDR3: CASSLQERTDTQYF. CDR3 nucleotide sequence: TGCGCCAGCAGCCTCCAAGAGCGCACAGATACGCAGTATTTT.

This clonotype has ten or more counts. CDR3 protein: CSARRQQYEQYF. Here the CDR3 DNA reads TGCAGTGCTAGAAGACAGCAATACGAGCAGTACTTC. V gene TRBV20-1 combines with J gene TRBJ2-7; the D gene is possibly TRBD1 (5 bases). This CDR3 has 12 amino acids. Looked up from germline, CDR1 is DFQATT and CDR2 is SNEGSKA (reference sequence). The V and J ends lost 2 bases and 4 bases respectively, with 9 bases between them.

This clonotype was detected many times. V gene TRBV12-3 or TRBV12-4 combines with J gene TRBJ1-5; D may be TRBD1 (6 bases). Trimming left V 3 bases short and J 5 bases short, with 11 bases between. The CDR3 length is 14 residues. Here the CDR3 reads CASSFGQHDQPQHF. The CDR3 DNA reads TGTGCCAGCAGTTTTGGACAGCACGATCAGCCCCAGCATTTT.

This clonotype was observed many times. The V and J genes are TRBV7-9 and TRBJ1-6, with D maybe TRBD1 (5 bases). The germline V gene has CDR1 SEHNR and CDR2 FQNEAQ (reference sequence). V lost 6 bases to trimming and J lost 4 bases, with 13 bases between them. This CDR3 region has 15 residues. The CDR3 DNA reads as TGTGCCAGCAGGTTACAGGCACCGTATAATTCACCCCTCCACTTT. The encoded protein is CASRLQAPYNSPLHF.

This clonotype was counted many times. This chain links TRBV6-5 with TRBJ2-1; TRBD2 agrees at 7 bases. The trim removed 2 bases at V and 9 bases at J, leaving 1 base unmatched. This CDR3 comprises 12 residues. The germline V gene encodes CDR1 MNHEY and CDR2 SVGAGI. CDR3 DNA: TGTGCCAGCAGTTACGCGGGGGTTGAGCAGTTCTTC. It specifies CASSYAGVEQFF.

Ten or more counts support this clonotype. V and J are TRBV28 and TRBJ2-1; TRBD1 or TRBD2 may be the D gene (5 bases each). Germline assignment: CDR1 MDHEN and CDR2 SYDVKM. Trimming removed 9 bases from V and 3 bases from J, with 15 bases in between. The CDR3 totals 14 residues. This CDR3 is CASAWGRYYNEQFF. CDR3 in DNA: TGTGCCAGTGCCTGGGGACGGTACTACAATGAGCAGTTCTTC.

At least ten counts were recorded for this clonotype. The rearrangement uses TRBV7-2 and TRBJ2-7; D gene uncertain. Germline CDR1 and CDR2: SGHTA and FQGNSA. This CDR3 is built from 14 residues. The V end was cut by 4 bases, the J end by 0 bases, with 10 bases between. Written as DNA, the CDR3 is TGTGCCAGCAGCTCCTCGGGCCTCTCCTACGAGCAGTACTTC. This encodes CASSSSGLSYEQYF.

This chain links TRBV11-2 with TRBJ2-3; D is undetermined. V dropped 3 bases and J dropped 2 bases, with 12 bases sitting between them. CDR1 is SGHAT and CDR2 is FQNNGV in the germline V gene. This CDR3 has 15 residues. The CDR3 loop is CASSFFSRYTDTQYF. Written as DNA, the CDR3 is TGTGCCAGCAGCTTTTTCAGCCGATACACAGATACGCAGTATTTT.

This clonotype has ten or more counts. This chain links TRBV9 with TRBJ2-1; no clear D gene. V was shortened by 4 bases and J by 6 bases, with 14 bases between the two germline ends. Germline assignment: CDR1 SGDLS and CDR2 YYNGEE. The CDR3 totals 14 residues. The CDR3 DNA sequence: TGTGCCAGCAGCCTTACCACCATGATCAATGAGCAGTTCTTC. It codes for CASSLTTMINEQFF.

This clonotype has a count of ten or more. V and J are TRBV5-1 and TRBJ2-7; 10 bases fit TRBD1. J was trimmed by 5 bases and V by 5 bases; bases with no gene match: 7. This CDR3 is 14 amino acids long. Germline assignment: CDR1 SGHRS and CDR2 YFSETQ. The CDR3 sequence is CASSRGGQGNEQYF. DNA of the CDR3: TGCGCCAGCAGTCGTGGGGGACAGGGGAACGAGCAGTACTTC.

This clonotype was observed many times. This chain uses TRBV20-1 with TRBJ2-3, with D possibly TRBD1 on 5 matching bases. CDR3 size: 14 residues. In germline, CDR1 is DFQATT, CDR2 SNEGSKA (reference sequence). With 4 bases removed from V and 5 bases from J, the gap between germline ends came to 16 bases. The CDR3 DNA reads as TGCAGTGCTACCCCAGGGTCCTTCGGAGATACGCAGTATTTT. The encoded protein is CSATPGSFGDTQYF.

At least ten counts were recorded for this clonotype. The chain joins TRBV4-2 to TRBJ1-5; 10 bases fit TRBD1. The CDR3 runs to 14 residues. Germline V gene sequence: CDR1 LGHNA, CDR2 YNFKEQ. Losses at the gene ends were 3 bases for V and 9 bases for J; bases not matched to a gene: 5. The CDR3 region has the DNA TGTGCCAGCAGCCATGGGACAGGGGTCGCGCCCCAGCATTTT. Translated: CASSHGTGVAPQHF.

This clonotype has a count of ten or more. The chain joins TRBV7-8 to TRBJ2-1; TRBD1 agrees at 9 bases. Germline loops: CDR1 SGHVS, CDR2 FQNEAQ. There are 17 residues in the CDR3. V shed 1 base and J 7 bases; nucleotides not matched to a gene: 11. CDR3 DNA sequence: TGTGCCAGCAGCTTAGGTCGGCGACAGGGGGTCAAGAATGAGCAGTTCTTC. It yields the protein CASSLGRRQGVKNEQFF. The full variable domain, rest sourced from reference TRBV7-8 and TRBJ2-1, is GAGVSQSPRYKVAKRGQDVALRCDPISGHVSLFWYQQALGQGPEFLTYFQNEAQLDKSGLPSDRFFAERPEGSVSTLKIQRTQQEDSAVYLCASSLGRRQGVKNEQFFGPGTRLTVL.

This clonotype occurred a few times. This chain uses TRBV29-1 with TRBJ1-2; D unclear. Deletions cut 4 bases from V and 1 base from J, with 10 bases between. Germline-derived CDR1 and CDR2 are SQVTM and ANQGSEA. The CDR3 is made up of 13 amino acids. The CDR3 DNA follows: TGCAGCGTTGGACGGATTCTTAACTATGGCTACACCTTC. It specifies CSVGRILNYGYTF.